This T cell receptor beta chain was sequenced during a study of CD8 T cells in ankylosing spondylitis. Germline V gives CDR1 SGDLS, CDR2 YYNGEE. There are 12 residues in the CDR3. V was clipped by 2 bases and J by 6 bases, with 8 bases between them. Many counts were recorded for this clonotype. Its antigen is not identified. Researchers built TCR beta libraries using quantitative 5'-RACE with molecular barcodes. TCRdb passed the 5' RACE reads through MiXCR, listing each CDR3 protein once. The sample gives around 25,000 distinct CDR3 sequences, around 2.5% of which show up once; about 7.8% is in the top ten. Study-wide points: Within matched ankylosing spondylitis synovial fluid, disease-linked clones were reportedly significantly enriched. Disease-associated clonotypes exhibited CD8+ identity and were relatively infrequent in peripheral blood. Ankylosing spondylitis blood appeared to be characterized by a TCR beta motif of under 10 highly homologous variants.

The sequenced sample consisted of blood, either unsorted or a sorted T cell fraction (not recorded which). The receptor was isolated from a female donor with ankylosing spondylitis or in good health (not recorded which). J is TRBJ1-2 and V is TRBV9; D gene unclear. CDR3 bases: TGTGCCAGCAGCGTGGGGTCGGATGGCTACACCTTC. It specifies CASSVGSDGYTF.